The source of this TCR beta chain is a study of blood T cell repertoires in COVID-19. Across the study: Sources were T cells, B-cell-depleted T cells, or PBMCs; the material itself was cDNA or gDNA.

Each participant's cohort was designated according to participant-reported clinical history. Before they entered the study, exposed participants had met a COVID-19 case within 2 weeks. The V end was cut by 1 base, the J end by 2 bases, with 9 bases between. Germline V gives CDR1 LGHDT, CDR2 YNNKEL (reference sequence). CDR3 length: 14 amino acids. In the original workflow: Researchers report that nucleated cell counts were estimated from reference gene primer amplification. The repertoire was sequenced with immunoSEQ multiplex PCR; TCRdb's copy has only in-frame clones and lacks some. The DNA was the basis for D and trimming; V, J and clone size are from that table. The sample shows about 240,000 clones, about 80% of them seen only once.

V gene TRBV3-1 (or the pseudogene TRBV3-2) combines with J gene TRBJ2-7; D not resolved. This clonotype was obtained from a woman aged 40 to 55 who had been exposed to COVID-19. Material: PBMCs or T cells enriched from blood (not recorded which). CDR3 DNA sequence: TGTGCCAGCAGCCAAGTCTTACAGACCTACGAGCAGTACTTC. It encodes CASSQVLQTYEQYF.